This TCR beta chain was profiled in a study of spatial heterogeneity in lung cancer. Via MiXCR, TCRdb re-called the 5' RACE reads, giving one row per CDR3 protein. The table has more than 9,500 distinct CDR3 sequences, around 23% seen once. This clonotype has just a few counts. J gave up 4 bases and V 2 bases, and 4 bases lay outside the gene matches. Per the germline V gene, CDR1 is LNHDA and CDR2 is SQIVND (reference sequence). The CDR3 is made up of 16 amino acids. Described time point: blood at routine non-recurrence follow-up after resection. The V and J genes are TRBV19 and TRBJ2-2; 10 bases map to TRBD2. The TCR originated in a female donor with early-stage non-small cell lung cancer. The specimen was PBMCs, collected at follow-up. The CDR3 here is CASSITSGEVTGELFF. Written as DNA, the CDR3 is TGTGCCAGTAGTATAACTAGCGGGGAAGTCACCGGGGAGCTGTTTTTT.